This TCR beta chain was observed in a study of Graves' ophthalmopathy and Graves' hyperthyroidism. RNA transcripts served as template for amplifying TCR beta CDR3 sequences. First-round RT-PCR with HTBI primers preceded a second-round multiplex PCR. A single record per CDR3 protein comes from TCRdb applying MiXCR to the multiplex PCR reads. Altogether 740,000 or so distinct CDR3 sequences are present, around 40% being singletons, with the ten largest covering about 40%. Points on this clonotype: Just one base apart from a much larger clone, this may be a read error. Without the conserved terminal phenylalanine or tryptophan, this CDR3 likely stems from a read error.

This receptor was taken from an adult man with Graves' ophthalmopathy. Sequencing used peripheral blood.

The CDR3 loop is CASSVDRVKNAFL. For the CDR3, the DNA is TGTGCCAGTAGTGTTGACAGGGTGAAGAACGCTTTCCTT. The J gene is TRBJ1-1, the V gene TRBV19; TRBD1 matches at 7 bases. J gave up 11 bases and V 5 bases, and 11 bases lay outside the gene matches. The CDR3 sequence is 13 residues long. Germline CDR1 reads LNHDA; CDR2 reads SQIVND (reference sequence).